The 24 T cell receptor beta chains reported below all come from one sample, sequenced in a study of T cell clonality in common variable immunodeficiency. No antigen has been assigned to these receptors. The assay was immunoSEQ multiplex PCR, and TCRdb's table has in-frame clones only and misses some. The sample holds roughly 40,000 clones, and no clone turns up only once. Study-wide results and caveats: Common variable immunodeficiency TCR beta sequences reportedly had fewer deletions and N-nucleotide insertions.

Sequencing was carried out using peripheral blood mononuclear cells. The receptors were sampled from a human donor with common variable immunodeficiency.

Comments on this clone: The observed sequence ends 3 residues before the CDR3 terminus, with the missing tail filled in from the germline J gene. V and J are TRBV6-2 or TRBV6-3 and TRBJ2-7; 9 bases agree with TRBD1. V lost 6 bases and J lost 1; bases outside the gene matches: 10. The germline CDR1 and CDR2 sequences are MNHEY and SVGEGT. This CDR3 is 16 amino acids long. CDR3 bases read: TGTGCCAGCAGACCCCCCGGGACAGGGCTTTCCTACGAG. Protein: CASRPPGTGLSYE. The complete CDR3 protein is CASRPPGTGLSYEQYF.

This clone was counted a few times. The CDR3 end falls 3 residues outside the read, so it is completed with the germline J gene. This chain uses TRBV7-2 with TRBJ1-5, with D possibly matching TRBD1 (6 bases). The CDR3 covers 15 residues. The germline V and J ends were trimmed by 3 bases and 2 bases, with 11 bases remaining between them. Per the germline V gene, CDR1 is SGHTA and CDR2 is FQGNSA. The CDR3: CASSFKGGGNQPQHF. The CDR3 DNA, read in part, is TGTGCCAGCAGCTTCAAGGGGGGGGGCAATCAGCCC. The variable domain in full, completed from reference TRBV7-2 and TRBJ1-5, reads GAGVSQSPSNKVTEKGKDVELRCDPISGHTALYWYRQSLGQGLEFLIYFQGNSAPDKSGLPSDRFSAERTGGSVSTLTIQRTQQEDSAVYLCASSFKGGGNQPQHFGDGTRLSIL.

This clone was seen repeatedly, ten times or more. The observed sequence ends 3 residues before the CDR3 terminus, with the missing tail filled in from the germline J gene. The chain recombines TRBV5-5 with TRBJ2-7; 7 nucleotides align to TRBD2. The CDR3 has 15 amino acids. V shed 1 base, J shed 2 bases, and the junction held 6 bases outside the gene matches. The germline CDR1 and CDR2 sequences are SGHKS and YYEKEE (reference sequence). The CDR3 protein is CASSLQGGGAYEQYF. Partial CDR3 DNA: TGTGCCAGCAGCTTGCAAGGTGGGGGGGCCTACGAG.

This clone has more than one count but fewer than ten. With the read ending 3 residues before the CDR3 end, the germline J gene is used to fill in that end. The V call is TRBV2, the J call TRBJ2-2, with D perhaps TRBD2 (6 bases). This CDR3 spans 16 amino acids. V was trimmed by 3 bases and J by 4 bases, leaving 15 bases between them. Germline assignment: CDR1 SNHLY and CDR2 FYNNEI. CDR3 loop: CASSDSRRVGTGELFF. CDR3 bases read: TGTGCCAGCAGTGACTCAAGGAGGGTGGGCACCGGGGAG.

Details on this clone: The CDR3 end lies 3 residues beyond the end of the read and is filled in from the germline J gene. J is TRBJ1-2 and V is TRBV30, with D possibly being TRBD1 (6 bases). The V gene lost 2 bases and the J gene lost 7 bases, with 14 bases spanning the gap. The CDR3 has 13 residues. Germline values: CDR1 GTSNPN, CDR2 SVGIG (reference sequence). CDR3 amino acids: CAWSPKGRGGYTF. The CDR3 bases that were read are TGTGCCTGGAGTCCCAAAGGCAGGGGTGGC.

This clone occurred many times. The CDR3 is cut off 3 residues early in the read; its end comes from the germline J gene. V usage is TRBV7-3 and J usage is TRBJ1-1; D is unclear. Germline CDR1 SGHTA, CDR2 FQGTGA. Trimming took 5 bases from V and 0 from J, leaving 13 bases between them. The CDR3 length is 15 residues. CDR3 sequence: CASSPAGRLNTEAFF. CDR3 DNA, as far as it was read: TGTGCCAGCAGCCCGGCGGGCAGGTTGAACACTGAA.

A note on this clone: The sequence runs out 3 residues before the end of the CDR3; the remainder is reconstructed from the germline J gene. V is TRBV7-9 and J is TRBJ2-1; possible D gene TRBD1, 5 bases. Germline CDR1 reads SEHNR; CDR2 reads FQNEAQ (reference sequence). CDR3 length: 15 amino acids. Trimming removed 3 bases from V and 4 bases from J, with 13 bases in between. The chain's CDR3 is CASSFWQGRYNEQFF. The sequenced CDR3 bases are TGTGCCAGCAGCTTCTGGCAGGGAAGGTACAATGAG.

With respect to this clone: Read sequence stops 3 residues before the CDR3 end, and the germline J gene provides the missing end. The chain joins TRBV5-1 to TRBJ2-7; 9 bases line up with TRBD1. There are 17 residues in the CDR3. V shed 1 base and J 3 bases; nucleotides not matched to a gene: 11. Germline loops: CDR1 SGHRS, CDR2 YFSETQ. CDR3 amino acids: CASSLITPGQGSYEQYF. The CDR3 DNA, read in part, is TGCGCCAGCAGCTTGATAACCCCGGGACAGGGCAGCTACGAG.

This clone was seen a few times. The read ends 3 residues early relative to the CDR3; the germline J gene fills the gap. This sequence joins TRBV7-3 and TRBJ2-3; TRBD1 matches 7 bases. The CDR3 is made up of 16 amino acids. J was trimmed by 1 base and V by 5 bases; bases with no gene match: 9. Germline V lookup: CDR1 SGHTA, CDR2 FQGTGA. The part of the CDR3 DNA that was read is TGTGCCAGCAGCACAAAACAGGGGTGGGGCACAGATACG. Protein sequence: CASSTKQGWGTDT. The whole CDR3 sequence reads CASSTKQGWGTDTQYF.

This clone was detected a few times. The CDR3 is cut off 3 residues early in the read; its end comes from the germline J gene. V is TRBV2 and J is TRBJ2-3; 8 nucleotides align to TRBD2. Germline V lookup: CDR1 SNHLY, CDR2 FYNNEI. The CDR3 has 15 residues. V trimming: 3 bases; J trimming: 4 bases; junction bases outside the gene matches: 6. This CDR3 reads CASSDPAGVADTQYF. The part of the CDR3 DNA that was read is TGTGCCAGCAGTGACCCAGCGGGAGTGGCAGATACG. Together with reference TRBV2 and TRBJ2-3, the CDR3 gives the full variable domain: EPEVTQTPSHQVTQMGQEVILRCVPISNHLYFYWYRQILGQKVEFLVSFYNNEISEKSEIFDDQFSVERPDGSNFTLKIRSTKLEDSAMYFCASSDPAGVADTQYFGPGTRLTVL.

Remarks on this clone: Sequencing ends 3 residues short of the CDR3 end; the germline J gene provides the rest. The chain uses TRBV19 and TRBJ2-3; 7 bases line up with TRBD1. CDR3 length: 16 residues. Per germline, CDR1 LNHDA and CDR2 SQIVND (reference sequence). V lost 4 bases to trimming and J lost 2 bases; unmatched junction nucleotides: 9. CDR3 sequence reads: CASSKLRQGVTDTQYF. The sequenced CDR3 bases are TGTGCCAGTAGTAAACTACGCCAGGGGGTCACAGATACG.

There are a few counts of this clone. Sequencing ends 3 residues short of the CDR3 end; the germline J gene provides the rest. The chain combines TRBV7-9 with TRBJ1-4; possibly TRBD1 for D (5 bases). CDR3 length: 14 residues. Trimming took 1 base from V and 8 from J, leaving 11 bases between them. CDR1 SEHNR and CDR2 FQNEAQ come from the germline V gene (reference sequence). The CDR3 reads CASSLGQLGEKLFF. Partial CDR3 DNA: TGTGCCAGCAGCTTAGGACAGCTGGGGGAAAAA.

There are a few counts of this clone. From the germline J gene comes the end of the CDR3, since the read stops 3 residues before it. Within the sample, other DNA sequences also encode this same CDR3. The rearrangement links TRBV18 to TRBJ1-4; D gene uncertain. The CDR3 has 11 amino acids. The germline V gene encodes CDR1 KGHSH and CDR2 LQKENI. Trimming pared 4 bases from V and 8 bases from J, leaving 5 bases between. The DNA read from the CDR3 is TGTGCCAGCTCACAAGGCGAAAAA. Translation gives CASSQGEK. The complete CDR3 protein is CASSQGEKLFF. The whole variable domain, remainder taken from reference TRBV18 and TRBJ1-4, is NAGVMQNPRHLVRRRGQEARLRCSPMKGHSHVYWYRQLPEEGLKFMVYLQKENIIDESGMPKERFSAEFPKEGPSILRIQQVVRGDSAAYFCASSQGEKLFFGSGTQLSVL.

This clone was counted ten times or more. The sequenced fragment ends 3 residues before the CDR3 boundary, so the rest is inferred from the germline J gene. The chain carries TRBV5-1 and TRBJ2-3; maybe TRBD1 (6 bases). Trimming stripped 0 bases from V and 2 bases from J, with 16 bases between. Germline CDR1 SGHRS, CDR2 YFSETQ. The CDR3 loop spans 17 amino acids. Here the CDR3 reads CASSLGTVDPLTDTQYF. CDR3 DNA, as far as it was read: TGCGCCAGCAGCTTGGGGACAGTGGACCCTCTCACAGATACG.

This clone was picked up a small number of times. The read gets to within 3 residues of the CDR3 end, and the germline J gene fills in the rest. The chain is built from TRBV6-2 or TRBV6-3 and TRBJ1-2; 7 bases map to TRBD1. Germline loops: CDR1 MNHEY, CDR2 SVGEGT. CDR3 size: 14 residues. Partial CDR3 DNA: TGTGCCAGCAGCCCCGACAGGGCGCGACGAGGC. Protein: CASSPDRARRG. The CDR3 in its entirety is CASSPDRARRGYTF.

With regard to this clone: Read sequence stops 3 residues before the CDR3 end, and the germline J gene provides the missing end. The chain uses TRBV19 and TRBJ1-1; TRBD1 matches at 10 bases. The CDR3 consists of 14 residues. Germline V gene sequence: CDR1 LNHDA, CDR2 SQIVND (reference sequence). CDR3 DNA (partial): TGTGCCAGTAGTATCCTGGGACAGGGGCGAGGA. This gives the protein CASSILGQGRG. The full CDR3 is CASSILGQGRGAFF.

This clone was picked up many times. The CDR3 end lies 3 residues beyond the end of the read and is filled in from the germline J gene. The V and J genes are TRBV30 and TRBJ1-1; the D is unclear. The germline V gene has CDR1 GTSNPN and CDR2 SVGIG (reference sequence). The CDR3 consists of 11 residues. The V end was cut by 0 bases, the J end by 4 bases, with 3 bases between. CDR3 DNA (partial): TGTGCCTGGAGTGTTATCACTGAA. This translates into CAWSVITE. The CDR3 in full is CAWSVITEAFF.

The sample holds many counts of this clone. Read data end 3 residues before the CDR3 end; the end is taken from the germline J gene. The chain is built from TRBV19 and TRBJ2-2; TRBD1 matches at 10 bases. The CDR3 consists of 14 residues. CDR1 and CDR2 (germline): LNHDA, SQIVND (reference sequence). The V and J ends lost 9 bases and 0 bases, in that order; junction bases with no gene match: 1. The CDR3 reads CASGTGANTGELFF. CDR3 DNA (partial): TGTGCCAGCGGGACAGGGGCGAACACCGGGGAG.

This clone was observed many times. The CDR3 end is not reached by the read, which stops 3 residues before it; the germline J gene fills it in. This chain uses TRBV7-2 with TRBJ1-4; D is unresolved. This CDR3 has 13 residues. The germline CDR1 and CDR2 sequences are SGHTA and FQGNSA. Trimming removed 1 base from V and 5 bases from J, with 5 bases in between. CDR3 bases read: TGTGCCAGCAGCTTAGTAATCAATGAAAAA. This codes for CASSLVINEK. Given in full, the CDR3 is CASSLVINEKLFF. The entire variable domain, with the rest obtained from reference TRBV7-2 and TRBJ1-4, is as follows: GAGVSQSPSNKVTEKGKDVELRCDPISGHTALYWYRQSLGQGLEFLIYFQGNSAPDKSGLPSDRFSAERTGGSVSTLTIQRTQQEDSAVYLCASSLVINEKLFFGSGTQLSVL.

This clone was counted ten times or more. The read comes to an end 3 residues before the CDR3 does, leaving the germline J gene to fill in the end. The rearrangement links TRBV6-2 or TRBV6-3 to TRBJ2-1, with D hard to call. The CDR3 has 16 residues. Germline V gene sequence: CDR1 MNHEY, CDR2 SVGEGT. V gave up 7 bases and J gave up 0 bases, with 16 bases separating them. The sequenced CDR3 bases are TGTGCCAGCACCCATCCCCAGGCCGGCTCCTACAATGAG. This sequence encodes CASTHPQAGSYNE. The CDR3 in its entirety is CASTHPQAGSYNEQFF.

As concerns this clone: The observed sequence ends 3 residues before the CDR3 terminus, with the missing tail filled in from the germline J gene. The chain has TRBV2 and TRBJ1-5; 10 bases map to TRBD1. Trimming removed 4 bases from V and 2 bases from J; junction bases left unmatched: 5. The CDR3 contains 16 residues. CDR1 and CDR2 (germline): SNHLY, FYNNEI. The covered CDR3 bases are TGTGCCAGCAGTGGGGCCGGGACAGGGGGCAATCAGCCC. It specifies CASSGAGTGGNQP. The whole CDR3 protein is CASSGAGTGGNQPQHF.

This clone was found many times. The read ends 3 residues before the CDR3 terminus; that terminus is restored from the germline J gene. This chain connects TRBV5-6 to TRBJ2-1; unclear D gene. The CDR3 has 12 residues. The V gene's germline CDR1 is SGHDT and CDR2 YYEEEE. Trimming cost V 0 bases and J 7 bases, with 5 bases left between them. CDR3 bases read: TGTGCCAGCAGCTTGGCCATTAATGAG. Its translation is CASSLAINE. The CDR3 in its entirety is CASSLAINEQFF.

Comments on this clone: The missing CDR3 end, 3 residues past where the read stops, is filled in from the germline J gene. The chain is built from TRBV7-2 and TRBJ2-7, with D perhaps matching TRBD1 (6 bases). The CDR3 totals 14 residues. Per the germline V gene, CDR1 is SGHTA and CDR2 is FQGNSA. Trimming left V 1 base short and J 1 base short, with 8 bases between. The part of the CDR3 DNA that was read is TGTGCCAGCAGCTTAGACAGGGCTTCCTACGAG. This encodes CASSLDRASYE. The complete CDR3 sequence is CASSLDRASYEQYF.

This clone was seen a few times. Read data end 3 residues before the CDR3 end; the end is taken from the germline J gene. The V gene is TRBV30, the J gene TRBJ1-1; the D is unclear. The V end was cut by 2 bases, the J end by 1 base, with 11 bases between. Germline-derived CDR1 and CDR2 are GTSNPN and SVGIG (reference sequence). This CDR3 contains 14 residues. Here the CDR3 reads CAWSHGFENTEAFF. The CDR3 DNA, read in part, is TGTGCCTGGAGTCACGGGTTTGAGAACACTGAA.